The next 24 T cell receptor beta chains were all read from a single sample in a study of breast tumors, draining lymph nodes, adjacent tissues. Via MiXCR, TCRdb re-called the multiplex PCR reads, giving one row per CDR3 protein. The table shows about 230,000 distinct CDR3 sequences, with 32% occurring only once. Breast cancer patients provided tissue from their axillary draining lymph nodes. The sequenced material came from axillary lymph node tissue. These receptor sequences come from a female donor with breast cancer. Some clones in this sample may be carry-over from other donors' samples.

The V gene is TRBV29-1, the J gene TRBJ1-2; D unclear. Germline values: CDR1 SQVTM, CDR2 ANQGSEA. CDR3 length: 9 amino acids. The V end was cut by 4 bases, the J end by 8 bases, with 5 bases between. CDR3 bases: TGCAGCGTTGCAGACGGCTACACCTTC. Encoded protein: CSVADGYTF.

As for this clonotype: The limits of the CDR3 on the DNA are not certain, so only TCRdb's listed CDR3 is given. The J gene is TRBJ2-1, the V gene TRBV7-2; the table's D call TRBD1 went unverified against the DNA. Including both end residues, the CDR3 is 12 amino acids long. The germline V gene encodes CDR1 SGHTA and CDR2 FQGNSA. CDR3 in amino acids: CASSFAQGAKFF.

The J gene is TRBJ1-6, the V gene TRBV11-2, with unresolved D. The germline V gene encodes CDR1 SGHAT and CDR2 FQNNGV. CDR3 length equals 11 residues. V dropped 5 bases and J dropped 13 bases, with 9 bases sitting between them. The chain's CDR3 is CASSSRHPLHF. As DNA, the CDR3 is TGTGCCAGCAGCAGTCGACACCCCCTCCACTTT. The full variable domain, rest sourced from reference TRBV11-2 and TRBJ1-6, is EAGVAQSPRYKIIEKRQSVAFWCNPISGHATLYWYQQILGQGPKLLIQFQNNGVVDDSQLPKDRFSAERLKGVDSTLKIQPAKLEDSAVYLCASSSRHPLHFGNGTRLTVT.

In this sample, this clonotype turned up many times. The V gene is TRBV5-6, the J gene TRBJ2-3, with D perhaps being TRBD1 or TRBD2 (5 bases each). The germline V gene has CDR1 SGHDT and CDR2 YYEEEE. This CDR3 has 14 residues. V lost 5 bases and J lost 2, with 12 bases in between. CDR3 protein: CASRGRHYTDTQYF. The CDR3 nucleotides read TGTGCCAGCAGGGGACGGCATTACACAGATACGCAGTATTTT.

Here the CDR3 reads CSVEKRGSDIQYF. The CDR3 bases are TGCAGCGTTGAAAAGCGGGGATCGGACATTCAGTACTTC. V is TRBV29-1 and J is TRBJ2-4; TRBD2 matches at 7 bases. CDR3 size: 13 residues. V lost 2 bases and J lost 8; bases outside the gene matches: 6. Germline assignment: CDR1 SQVTM and CDR2 ANQGSEA.

This clonotype occurred many times. The genes are TRBV5-1 and TRBJ2-6, with 9 bases aligning to TRBD2. The CDR3 has 18 amino acids. CDR1 and CDR2 (germline): SGHRS, YFSETQ. Trimming at V came to 4 bases and at J to 0 bases, leaving 8 bases not matched to a gene. CDR3 in DNA: TGCGCCAGCAGCCTCGGACTAGCGTTCAGCTCTGGGGCCAACGTCCTGACTTTC. Protein sequence: CASSLGLAFSSGANVLTF.

Notes on this clonotype: A single base separates this from a much larger clone, so it may be a read error. This CDR3 is missing its conserved last phenylalanine or tryptophan, likely due to a read error. The chain links TRBV20-1 to TRBJ2-5; D gene unclear. In germline, CDR1 is DFQATT, CDR2 SNEGSKA (reference sequence). The CDR3 runs to 10 residues. The V and J ends lost 6 bases and 2 bases respectively, with 4 bases between them. CDR3 loop: CSAQQETQYP. CDR3 sequence (DNA): TGCAGTGCGCAGCAAGAGACCCAGTACCCC.

This clonotype was counted ten times or more. The chain is built from TRBV19 and TRBJ1-4; D is perhaps TRBD1 (6 bases). The germline CDR1 and CDR2 sequences are LNHDA and SQIVND (reference sequence). V was cut by 3 bases and J by 10 bases, with 30 bases left in between. The CDR3 loop spans 19 amino acids. The CDR3 reads CASSMGGGSLLASFGKLFF. The CDR3 nucleotides read TGTGCCAGTAGTATGGGGGGGGGCTCCCTTTTGGCGTCGTTTGGAAAACTGTTTTTT.

The chain has TRBV6-6 and TRBJ1-6, with TRBD1 identical over 9 bases. V lost 0 bases, J lost 10 bases, and 10 bases stayed unmatched. The CDR3 loop spans 17 amino acids. Germline V gives CDR1 MNHNY, CDR2 SVGAGI (reference sequence). As DNA, the CDR3 is TGTGCCAGCAGTTACTCGGAGGGGTGGACAGGGGCCTCACCCCTCCACTTT. Its translation: CASSYSEGWTGASPLHF.

On this clonotype: Being one base from a much bigger clone, this may be a read error. The chain joins TRBV19 to TRBJ2-4; either TRBD1 or TRBD2 may fit D (5 bases each). This CDR3 region has 11 residues. Germline V gene data show CDR1 as LNHDA and CDR2 as SQIVND (reference sequence). The CDR3 region has the DNA TGTGCCAGTAGTTTCCGGGGCAGGGCAATTTTC. Translation: CASSFRGRAIF.

There are many counts of this clonotype. The rearrangement joins TRBV5-6 to TRBJ1-4; 8 positions match TRBD1. The CDR3 is 16 amino acids. Unmatched junction bases numbered 7, after V lost 3 bases and J lost 3 bases. CDR1 is SGHDT and CDR2 is YYEEEE in the germline V gene. CDR3 nucleotide sequence: TGTGCCAGCAGCTCGACGCTACAGGGGGCTAATGAAAAACTGTTTTTT. Its protein product is CASSSTLQGANEKLFF.

This clonotype was recorded a few times. A much larger clone sits a single nucleotide away, making a read error possible. The chain links TRBV6-6 to TRBJ2-1; D not resolved. The CDR3 spans 11 residues. V lost 6 bases and J lost 5, with 5 bases in between. Germline V gives CDR1 MNHNY, CDR2 SVGAGI (reference sequence). For the CDR3, the DNA is TGTGCCAGCAGGCTGGACAATGAGCAGTTCTTC. Amino acids: CASRLDNEQFF.

This clonotype was seen ten or more times. The rearrangement joins TRBV24-1 to TRBJ2-2, with 7 bases aligning to TRBD1. Germline V gene data show CDR1 as KGHDR and CDR2 as SFDVKD. The CDR3 covers 15 residues. J gave up 6 bases and V 3 bases, and 6 bases lay outside the gene matches. For the CDR3, the DNA is TGTGCCACCAGTGATCACTCCACAGGGGCCGGGGAGCTGTTTTTT. Translation: CATSDHSTGAGELFF.

Concerning this clonotype itself: Its ends do not fully match the called genes, so a read error is possible. V usage is TRBV5-1 and J usage is TRBJ1-6; D not resolved. The CDR3 has 16 amino acids. CDR1 and CDR2 from the germline V gene are SGHRS and YFSETQ. The CDR3 DNA reads TGCGCCAGCAGCCCAAGGGCGGGAGTACTAAGTCCACCCCTCCGCTTT. Translation gives CASSPRAGVLSPPLRF. Combining the CDR3 with reference TRBV5-1 and TRBJ1-6 gives the whole variable domain KAGVTQTPRYLIKTRGQQVTLSCSPISGHRSVSWYQQTPGQGLQFLFEYFSETQRNKGNFPGRFSGRQFSNSRSEMNVSTLELGDSALYLCASSPRAGVLSPPLRFGNGTRLTVT.

This clonotype was detected many times. This chain links TRBV5-1 with TRBJ2-1, with 11 bases aligning to TRBD2. Germline trimming cut 1 base from V and 9 bases from J; bases unmatched to any gene: 3. The CDR3 contains 14 residues. Looked up from germline, CDR1 is SGHRS and CDR2 is YFSETQ. In DNA form, the CDR3 reads TGCGCCAGCAGCTTGACTAGCGGGAGCGTTGAGCAGTTCTTC. As protein: CASSLTSGSVEQFF.

The chain uses TRBV13 and TRBJ2-7; 11 bases line up with TRBD2. Trimming removed 6 bases from V and 2 bases from J; junction bases left unmatched: 6. The germline CDR1 and CDR2 sequences are PRHDT and FYEKMQ (reference sequence). CDR3 size: 15 residues. Here the CDR3 reads CASRVHSGRAYEQYF. The CDR3 DNA reads TGTGCCAGCAGGGTACATAGCGGGAGGGCCTACGAGCAGTACTTC.

This clonotype was counted at least ten times. The chain uses TRBV6-2 or TRBV6-3 and TRBJ2-2; D might be TRBD1 (6 bases). V shed 0 bases and J shed 0 bases, with 8 bases lying between them. Per germline, CDR1 MNHEY and CDR2 SVGEGT. The CDR3 extends over 16 amino acids. CDR3 in DNA: TGTGCCAGCAGTTACTCTGGGGGCGCGAACACCGGGGAGCTGTTTTTT. Translating it yields CASSYSGGANTGELFF.

The chain joins TRBV6-2 or TRBV6-3 to TRBJ2-7, with TRBD2 identical over 10 bases. This CDR3 comprises 16 residues. The V and J ends lost 5 bases and 3 bases, in that order; junction bases with no gene match: 10. Germline CDR1 MNHEY, CDR2 SVGEGT. The CDR3 DNA reads TGTGCCAGCAGTCCTCCCTCTAGCGGGGGAGGCTACGAGCAGTACTTC. Translated, it gives CASSPPSSGGGYEQYF.

This clonotype came up many times. The chain employs TRBV2 and TRBJ2-2; 9 nucleotides agree with TRBD1. Germline CDR1 is SNHLY and CDR2 is FYNNEI. The CDR3 is made up of 14 amino acids. Trimming cost V 6 bases and J 7 bases; bases outside gene matches: 6. CDR3 residues: CASRPGTGFGELFF. CDR3 sequence (DNA): TGTGCCAGCAGACCCGGGACAGGGTTCGGGGAGCTGTTTTTT.

Many counts were recorded for this clonotype. V and J are TRBV20-1 and TRBJ2-3; 7 nucleotides align to TRBD2. The CDR3 totals 14 residues. The trim removed 6 bases at V and 2 bases at J, leaving 8 bases unmatched. Germline loops: CDR1 DFQATT, CDR2 SNEGSKA (reference sequence). The CDR3 nucleotides read TGCAGTGCCACAAGCGGGGAATCCACAGATACGCAGTATTTT. Its translation is CSATSGESTDTQYF.

This clonotype appeared many times. The chain carries TRBV12-3 or TRBV12-4 and TRBJ1-5; 7 nucleotides agree with TRBD1. The CDR3 is made up of 14 amino acids. Losses at the gene ends were 5 bases for V and 5 bases for J; bases not matched to a gene: 6. The CDR3 DNA sequence: TGTGCCAGCAGTGGTTACAGGGGACATCAGCCCCAGCATTTT. It codes for CASSGYRGHQPQHF.

This clonotype was detected many times. The gene calls are TRBV2 and TRBJ2-6; D gene uncertain. The germline CDR1 and CDR2 sequences are SNHLY and FYNNEI. This CDR3 contains 18 residues. V was trimmed by 5 bases and J by 1 base, leaving 18 bases between them. The CDR3 protein is CASSTTRAGRSGANVLTF. The CDR3 DNA reads as TGTGCCAGCAGTACTACTCGGGCCGGTCGGTCTGGGGCCAACGTCCTGACTTTC.

This clonotype came up many times. This chain joins TRBV9 and TRBJ2-2, with TRBD1 as a possible D gene (5 bases). Germline V gene data show CDR1 as SGDLS and CDR2 as YYNGEE. The V end lost 0 bases, the J end lost 7 bases, and 10 bases lay between the germline ends. There are 14 residues in the CDR3. The CDR3 here is CASSVDQGFGELFF. The CDR3 DNA is TGTGCCAGCAGCGTAGATCAGGGTTTCGGGGAGCTGTTTTTT.

This clonotype came up a few times. V and J are TRBV9 and TRBJ2-2; D might be TRBD1 (5 bases). CDR1 is SGDLS and CDR2 is YYNGEE in the germline V gene. The V end lost 1 base, the J end lost 1 base, and 14 bases lay between the germline ends. The CDR3 is 17 residues long. The CDR3 protein is CASSVRLHTGNTGELFF. CDR3 bases: TGTGCCAGCAGCGTACGACTCCACACAGGGAACACCGGGGAGCTGTTTTTT.